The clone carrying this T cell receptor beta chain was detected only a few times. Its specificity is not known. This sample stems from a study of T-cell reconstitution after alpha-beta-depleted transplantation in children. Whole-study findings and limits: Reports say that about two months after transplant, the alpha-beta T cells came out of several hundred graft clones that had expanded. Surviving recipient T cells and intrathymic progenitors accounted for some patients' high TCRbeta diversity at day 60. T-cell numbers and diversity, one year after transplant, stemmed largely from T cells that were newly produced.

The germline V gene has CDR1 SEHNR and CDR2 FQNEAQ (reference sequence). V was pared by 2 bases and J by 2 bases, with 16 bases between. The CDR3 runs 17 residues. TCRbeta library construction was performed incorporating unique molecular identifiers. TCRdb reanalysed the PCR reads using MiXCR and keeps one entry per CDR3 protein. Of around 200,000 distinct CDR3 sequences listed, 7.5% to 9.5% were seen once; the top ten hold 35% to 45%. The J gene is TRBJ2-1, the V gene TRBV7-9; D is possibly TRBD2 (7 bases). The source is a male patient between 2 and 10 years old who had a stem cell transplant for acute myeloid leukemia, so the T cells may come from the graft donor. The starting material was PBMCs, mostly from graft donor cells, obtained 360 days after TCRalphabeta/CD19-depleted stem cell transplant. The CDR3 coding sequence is TGTGCCAGCAGCTTATATAGGAGCGGGGACACCTACAATGAGCAGTTCTTC. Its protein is CASSLYRSGDTYNEQFF.